These 25 T cell receptor beta chains share one sample of origin, sequenced in a study of CD8 T cells in ankylosing spondylitis. Overall study findings and caveats: Made up of several highly homologous variants, a TCR beta motif appeared characteristic of ankylosing spondylitis blood.

Each CDR3 protein is one row after TCRdb ran MiXCR on the 5' RACE reads. The table has almost 400,000 distinct CDR3 sequences, around 22% seen once. What these receptors recognize is not known. The specimen was blood, either unsorted or a sorted T cell fraction (not recorded which). The receptor source for this set is a male donor with ankylosing spondylitis.

This clonotype was seen only a few times. The chain joins TRBV2 to TRBJ1-4; TRBD1 agrees at 8 bases. This CDR3 region has 14 residues. Germline V gene lookup returns CDR1 SNHLY and CDR2 FYNNEI. With V trimmed by 6 bases and J by 7 bases, 7 bases remained unmatched. This chain's CDR3 is CASREQGGVEKLFF. DNA for the CDR3: TGTGCCAGCAGGGAACAGGGGGGCGTTGAAAAACTGTTTTTT.

On this clonotype: This likely comes from a read error, as the CDR3 has no conserved phenylalanine or tryptophan at its end. The chain joins TRBV9 to TRBJ2-2; 13 bases fit TRBD2. This CDR3 is 16 amino acids long. J was trimmed by 7 bases and V by 2 bases; bases with no gene match: 5. Germline V gives CDR1 SGDLS, CDR2 YYNGEE. The CDR3 is CASSVGLAGQNGELFL. CDR3 DNA sequence: TGTGCCAGCAGCGTGGGACTAGCGGGACAAAACGGGGAGCTGTTTCTT.

This clonotype was seen only a few times. In DNA form, the CDR3 reads TGCAGCGTTCCCGGGTTTGGGGGGAACACTGAAGCTTTCTTT. Its protein product is CSVPGFGGNTEAFF. The rearrangement joins TRBV29-1 to TRBJ1-1; perhaps TRBD1 as D (5 bases). Trimming took 5 bases from V and 1 from J, leaving 14 bases between them. Germline V gene sequence: CDR1 SQVTM, CDR2 ANQGSEA. This CDR3 comprises 14 residues.

The chain carries TRBV5-1 and TRBJ2-2; TRBD1 matches at 8 bases. From germline, CDR1 is SGHRS and CDR2 YFSETQ. V dropped 4 bases and J dropped 2; count of bases not matched to a gene: 13. This CDR3 has 18 amino acids. DNA for the CDR3: TGCGCCAGCAGCCTGATGCCCAAGGCAGGGGGCAACACCGGGGAGCTGTTTTTT. Its protein is CASSLMPKAGGNTGELFF.

Ten or more counts support this clonotype. The chain recombines TRBV24-1 with TRBJ2-1; TRBD2 matches at 13 bases. This CDR3 region has 16 residues. CDR1 is KGHDR, CDR2 SFDVKD, per germline. J was trimmed by 8 bases and V by 2 bases; bases with no gene match: 5. In DNA form, the CDR3 reads TGTGCCACCAGTGATTCACGGACTAGCGGGAGATATGAGCAGTTCTTC. Translated, it gives CATSDSRTSGRYEQFF.

The chain combines TRBV5-1 with TRBJ2-1; 9 nucleotides line up with TRBD2. The junction had 7 bases not matched to a gene; V was cut back by 3 bases and J by 0 bases. Germline lookup yields CDR1 SGHRS and CDR2 YFSETQ. The CDR3 runs 17 residues. The CDR3 loop is CASSWTHSGSSYNEQFF. CDR3 in DNA: TGCGCCAGCAGCTGGACACATAGCGGGAGCTCCTACAATGAGCAGTTCTTC.

This chain uses TRBV12-3 or TRBV12-4 with TRBJ1-5; 8 bases align to TRBD1. Trimming took 5 bases from V and 5 from J; bases not matched to a gene: 5. CDR3 length equals 14 residues. CDR3 DNA: TGTGCCAGCAGTGGGGCAGGGGGCTATCAGCCCCAGCATTTT. Translating gives CASSGAGGYQPQHF.

The rearrangement uses TRBV13 and TRBJ2-7; no definite D call. The CDR3 totals 13 residues. V was trimmed by 2 bases and J by 3 bases, leaving 8 bases between them. Germline CDR1 PRHDT, CDR2 FYEKMQ (reference sequence). The CDR3 reads CASSLNTVYEQYF. The DNA for the CDR3 is TGTGCCAGCAGCTTAAACACGGTCTACGAGCAGTACTTC.

This clonotype was picked up a small number of times. The genes are TRBV18 and TRBJ1-2; D is uncertain. This CDR3 spans 13 amino acids. Germline lookup yields CDR1 KGHSH and CDR2 LQKENI. V was shortened by 6 bases and J by 3 bases, with 11 bases between the two germline ends. The CDR3 region is CASSLGQHYGYTF. The CDR3 nucleotides are TGTGCCAGCTCCCTCGGTCAGCACTATGGCTACACCTTC. The full variable domain, with the rest looked up from reference TRBV18 and TRBJ1-2, is NAGVMQNPRHLVRRRGQEARLRCSPMKGHSHVYWYRQLPEEGLKFMVYLQKENIIDESGMPKERFSAEFPKEGPSILRIQQVVRGDSAAYFCASSLGQHYGYTFGSGTRLTVV.

The chain combines TRBV7-9 with TRBJ2-7, with D perhaps TRBD2 (6 bases). Germline-derived CDR1 and CDR2 are SEHNR and FQNEAQ (reference sequence). There are 14 residues in the CDR3. The V gene lost 1 base and the J gene lost 0 bases, with 7 bases spanning the gap. The CDR3 loop reads CASSLVAASYEQYF. The CDR3, as DNA: TGTGCCAGCAGCTTAGTAGCGGCCTCCTACGAGCAGTACTTC.

The rearrangement links TRBV6-2 or TRBV6-3 to TRBJ2-1, with 8 bases fitting TRBD1. V lost 7 bases to trimming and J lost 12 bases; unmatched junction nucleotides: 8. The CDR3 spans 12 residues. The V gene's germline CDR1 is MNHEY and CDR2 SVGEGT. Here the CDR3 reads CASKTDREGQFF. Written as DNA, the CDR3 is TGTGCCAGCAAAACGGACAGGGAAGGGCAGTTCTTC.

This clonotype was picked up a small number of times. The chain couples TRBV5-1 to TRBJ1-1; possible D gene TRBD1, 5 bases. The V end was cut by 3 bases, the J end by 4 bases, with 13 bases between. CDR3 length: 14 amino acids. The germline gives CDR1 SGHRS, CDR2 YFSETQ. Written as DNA, the CDR3 is TGCGCCAGCAGCTACCGGGACGTCGGCACTGAAGCTTTCTTT. Its protein is CASSYRDVGTEAFF.

This chain links TRBV7-2 with TRBJ1-3, with D uncertain. CDR3 size: 13 residues. Germline V gene data show CDR1 as SGHTA and CDR2 as FQGNSA. The germline V and J ends were trimmed by 3 bases and 1 base, with 4 bases remaining between them. CDR3 bases: TGTGCCAGCAGCTTTGTATCTGGAAACACCATATATTTT. Residues: CASSFVSGNTIYF.

This clonotype was found many times. The J gene is TRBJ2-7, the V gene TRBV10-3; tentative D call: TRBD1 (5 bases). The germline gives CDR1 ENHRY, CDR2 SYGVKD. Trimming left V 4 bases short and J 6 bases short, with 16 bases between. The CDR3 is 14 amino acids. The CDR3 DNA follows: TGTGCCATCAGTGTAATAGGCAGGGCCAGCGAGCAGTACTTC. This translates into CAISVIGRASEQYF.

This clonotype occurred a few times. This chain links TRBV20-1 with TRBJ2-1, with D unclear. Trimming stripped 5 bases from V and 5 bases from J, with 13 bases between. Germline CDR1 and CDR2: DFQATT and SNEGSKA (reference sequence). The CDR3 is 13 amino acids. The CDR3 loop reads CSAPILVNNEQFF. The CDR3 DNA is TGCAGTGCTCCCATTCTCGTAAACAATGAGCAGTTCTTC.

The CDR3 coding sequence is TGTGCCAGCAGCTTGCGACCTGACAACTATGGCTACACCTTC. Amino acids: CASSLRPDNYGYTF. This rearrangement joins TRBV3-1 to TRBJ1-2; D is ambiguous. Germline loops: CDR1 LGHDT, CDR2 YNNKEL (reference sequence). This CDR3 is built from 14 residues. Deletions cut 5 bases from V and 2 bases from J, with 12 bases between.

This clonotype occurred once. One junction end disagrees with the germline gene, perhaps due to a read error. J is TRBJ2-1 and V is TRBV3-1; perhaps D is TRBD1 or TRBD2 (5 bases each). Germline CDR1 reads LGHDT; CDR2 reads YNNKEL (reference sequence). This CDR3 region has 16 residues. CDR3 bases: TGTGCCAGCAGCCAACGGTGGGGGAGCTCCTACATTGAGCAGTTCTTC. Translating gives CASSQRWGSSYIEQFF.

The V call is TRBV29-1, the J call TRBJ2-7, with 8 nucleotides matching TRBD2. The trim removed 7 bases at V and 2 bases at J, leaving 10 bases unmatched. This CDR3 has 14 amino acids. Germline values: CDR1 SQVTM, CDR2 ANQGSEA. Here the CDR3 reads CSASPGGEAYEQYF. The DNA for the CDR3 is TGCAGCGCCTCACCCGGGGGGGAGGCCTACGAGCAGTACTTC.

V and J are TRBV9 and TRBJ2-2, with D possibly TRBD2 on 5 matching bases. CDR3 length equals 13 residues. V shed 3 bases and J shed 5 bases, with 8 bases lying between them. CDR1 and CDR2 from the germline V gene are SGDLS and YYNGEE. In DNA, the CDR3 is TGTGCCAGCAGCGCGAGGGTTACCGGGGAGCTGTTTTTT. Protein sequence: CASSARVTGELFF.

V gene TRBV5-1 combines with J gene TRBJ1-4; 7 positions match TRBD1. J lost 7 bases, V lost 4 bases, and 13 bases had no gene match. The CDR3 contains 16 residues. Germline-derived CDR1 and CDR2 are SGHRS and YFSETQ. The DNA of the CDR3 is TGCGCCAGCAGCCCTTATCTGGAGGGGGCAGGTGAAAAACTGTTTTTT. It translates to CASSPYLEGAGEKLFF.

This clonotype was counted between two and nine times. This chain uses TRBV4-1 with TRBJ1-4; TRBD1 matches at 8 bases. Germline V gene lookup returns CDR1 MGHRA and CDR2 YSYEKL. With V trimmed by 4 bases and J by 16 bases, 20 bases remained unmatched. The CDR3 is 16 residues long. In nucleotides, the CDR3 is TGCGCCAGCAGCCCCGTTCTGGGACAGGTTCCTTACAATCAGTTTTTT. This encodes CASSPVLGQVPYNQFF.

This clonotype was detected a few times. V and J are TRBV3-1 and TRBJ1-1; D remains unclear. The CDR3 extends over 13 amino acids. Germline V gives CDR1 LGHDT, CDR2 YNNKEL (reference sequence). V was cut by 4 bases and J by 6 bases, with 12 bases left in between. The CDR3 region has the DNA TGTGCCAGCAGCCCGGAGGCCCCGGCTGAAGCTTTCTTT. Amino acid sequence: CASSPEAPAEAFF.

The chain employs TRBV20-1 and TRBJ1-2, with 9 bases fitting TRBD1. Trimming removed 5 bases from V and 8 bases from J; junction bases left unmatched: 9. Looked up from germline, CDR1 is DFQATT and CDR2 is SNEGSKA (reference sequence). This CDR3 region has 13 residues. Here the CDR3 DNA reads TGCAGTGCTGGGGACAGGGTTCGGCTCGGCTACACCTTC. Translated: CSAGDRVRLGYTF.

This clonotype occurred a few times. V gene TRBV5-1 combines with J gene TRBJ2-1, with a possible D match to TRBD1 (6 bases). Between the trimmed V and J ends, which lost 1 base and 1 base, there was a span of 9 bases. Germline V gene data show CDR1 as SGHRS and CDR2 as YFSETQ. The CDR3 contains 15 residues. CDR3 amino acids: CASSLTGLSYNEQFF. Here the CDR3 DNA reads TGCGCCAGCAGCTTGACAGGGTTATCCTACAATGAGCAGTTCTTC.

CDR3 sequence (DNA): TGTGCCAGCAGCATCGGAAGAGGGAGGGCCCGGGAGACCCAGTACTTC. Protein product: CASSIGRGRARETQYF. This chain uses TRBV6-1 with TRBJ2-5, with 7 bases identical to TRBD2. Germline values: CDR1 MNHNS, CDR2 SASEGT. The CDR3 contains 16 residues. After removal of 6 bases from V and 5 bases from J, the junction contained 15 bases not matched to a gene.